The 3 T cell receptor beta chains reported below all come from one sample, sequenced in a study of T cell repertoires in cytomegalovirus infection. These TCRs' antigens remain unknown. TCRdb passed the reads through MiXCR, listing each CDR3 protein once. The sample consists of a few hundred thousand distinct CDR3 sequences, 22% of them appearing once. Sample: cultured PBMCs, taken from culture after CMV antigen stimulation. Every receptor here comes from a human donor in good health (CMV status not recorded). Some clones in this sample may be carry-over from other donors' samples.

Only a few counts were recorded for this clonotype. The chain joins TRBV12-3 or TRBV12-4 to TRBJ2-5; perhaps D is TRBD1 or TRBD2 (6 bases each). CDR3 size: 14 residues. V lost 6 bases and J 5 bases, leaving 16 bases between the germline ends. CDR3 DNA: TGTGCCAGCAGACACAAGGGGGGCGGGGAGACCCAGTACTTC. This gives the protein CASRHKGGGETQYF.

This clonotype occurred many times. For the CDR3, the DNA is TGTGCCAGCAGCTTCGTCAGGGGGATGAACACTGAAGCTTTCTTT. Translation gives CASSFVRGMNTEAFF. This rearrangement joins TRBV7-9 to TRBJ1-1; 7 nucleotides align to TRBD1. CDR3 length: 15 amino acids. J gave up 0 bases and V 3 bases, and 4 bases lay outside the gene matches. CDR1 SEHNR and CDR2 FQNEAQ come from the germline V gene (reference sequence).

This chain joins TRBV11-3 and TRBJ1-3; 7 bases map to TRBD1. The V and J ends lost 5 bases and 1 base, in that order; junction bases with no gene match: 8. The CDR3 consists of 16 residues. Germline CDR1 SGHNT, CDR2 YENEEA. The CDR3 region has the DNA TGTGCCAGCAGCCCTTGGACAGGAAAATCTGGAAACACCATATATTTT. Amino acid sequence: CASSPWTGKSGNTIYF.